This T cell receptor (beta chain) was observed in a study of cytomegalovirus exposure and HLA in healthy donors. V was clipped by 6 bases and J by 7 bases; unmatched bases: 8. CDR1 SQVTM and CDR2 ANQGSEA come from the germline V gene. The CDR3 is 13 residues long. The study ran its PCR with 60 Vbeta and 13 Jbeta primers. This table comes from immunoSEQ multiplex PCR, and its TCRdb copy is limited to in-frame clones, with some not included. The sample shows 100,000 to 150,000 clones, approximately 80% of them seen only once. The source material was PBMCs. The receptor's source is a girl aged 2 to 10 in good health and CMV-seronegative. The chain links TRBV29-1 to TRBJ2-2; 7 positions match TRBD1. This CDR3 reads CSVLGAGGGELFF. The CDR3 nucleotides are TGCAGCGTCCTAGGGGCAGGGGGCGGGGAGCTGTTTTTT.